The clone carrying this T cell receptor beta chain was observed many times. Investigators took around 10 milliliters of peripheral blood from every donor. Each sample yielded at least 6.5 million isolated PBMCs. V was trimmed by 3 bases and J by 1 base, leaving 10 bases between them. Germline assignment: CDR1 SGHKS and CDR2 YYEKEE (reference sequence). The CDR3 runs 14 residues. With a J-beta primer mix and a sample-barcoded 5' primer, a second PCR ran about 7 to 12 cycles. One entry per CDR3 protein results from TCRdb running MiXCR on the 5' RACE reads. In the table there are some 1.5 million distinct CDR3 sequences, roughly 30% of which are singletons. These data are taken from a study of blood T cells in healthy people across ages. The overall study: T cells yielded about one barcoded beta molecule per two cells through template switching.

V and J are TRBV5-5 and TRBJ2-5, with D unresolved. Sequencing was done on a sample of blood. This clonotype was sampled from a woman in her 30s in good health. Here the CDR3 DNA reads TGTGCCAGCAGCTGGGCTGGCGGCCAAGAGACCCAGTACTTC. This codes for CASSWAGGQETQYF.